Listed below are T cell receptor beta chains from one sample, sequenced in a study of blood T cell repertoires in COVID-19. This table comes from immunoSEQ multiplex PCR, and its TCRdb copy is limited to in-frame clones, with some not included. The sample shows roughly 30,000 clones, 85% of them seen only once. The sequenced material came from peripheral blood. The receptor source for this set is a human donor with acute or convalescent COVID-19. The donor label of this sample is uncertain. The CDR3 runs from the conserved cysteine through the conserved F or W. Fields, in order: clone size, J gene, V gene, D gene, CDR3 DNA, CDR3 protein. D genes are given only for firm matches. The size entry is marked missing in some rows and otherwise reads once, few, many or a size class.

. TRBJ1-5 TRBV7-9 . TGTGCCAGCAGCCCGCCCGGGACAAGCAATCAGCCCCAGCATTTT CASSPPGTSNQPQHF
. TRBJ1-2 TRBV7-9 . TGTGCCAGCAGCTTGGGGGGAACAAGGGACTACACCTTC CASSLGGTRDYTF
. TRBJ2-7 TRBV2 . TGTGCCAGCAGTGTTCAAGCCCCCTACGAGCAGTACTTC CASSVQAPYEQYF
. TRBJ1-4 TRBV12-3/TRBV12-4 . TGTGCCAGCAGTTTCGGAGGAGAACTGTTTTTT CASSFGGELFF
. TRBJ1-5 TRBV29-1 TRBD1 TGCAGCGTTGGAACAGGGGGCGATAGTCAGCCCCAGCATTTT CSVGTGGDSQPQHF
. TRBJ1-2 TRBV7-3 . TGTGCCAGCAGCTTAATAGGGGGGGCTAACTATGGCTACACCTTC CASSLIGGANYGYTF
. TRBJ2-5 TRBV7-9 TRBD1 TGTGCCAGCAGCCCTCGGACAGGGGTAAGGGAGACCCAGTACTTC CASSPRTGVRETQYF
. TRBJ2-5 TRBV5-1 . TGCGCCAGCAGCTTGGTGTCTAGCCAAGAGACCCAGTACTTC CASSLVSSQETQYF
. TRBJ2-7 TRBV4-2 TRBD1 TGTGCCAGCAGCCAAGAAGACAGGGGCTACGAGCAGTACTTC CASSQEDRGYEQYF
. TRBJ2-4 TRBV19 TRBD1 TGTGCCAGTAGTCACTGGAGACAGGGGGCGCCGGCCAAAAACATTCAGTACTTC CASSHWRQGAPAKNIQYF
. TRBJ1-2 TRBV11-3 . TGTGCCAGCAGCTTAGGGTACAAGGAGGTTGGCTACACCTTC CASSLGYKEVGYTF
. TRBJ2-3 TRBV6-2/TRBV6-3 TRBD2 TGTGCCAGCAGCGGACTAGCGGGGACAGGTACGCAGTATTTT CASSGLAGTGTQYF
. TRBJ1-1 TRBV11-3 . TGTGCCAGCAGCTTGTTGGAGGGCACTGAAGCTTTCTTT CASSLLEGTEAFF
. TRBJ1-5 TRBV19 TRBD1 TGTGCCAGTAGTATGGGGACCGGACAGGGCGAGCAGCCCCAGCATTTT CASSMGTGQGEQPQHF
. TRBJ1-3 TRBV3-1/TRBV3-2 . TGTGCCAGCAGCCTACTTACCCAGGGAGGAGCCGGAAACACCATATATTTT CASSLLTQGGAGNTIYF
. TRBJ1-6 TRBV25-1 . TGTGCCAGCGGCAGCTCCTATAATTCACCCCTCCACTTT CASGSSYNSPLHF
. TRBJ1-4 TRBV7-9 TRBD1 TGTGCCAGCAGCTACTTAATTAGGGGACAGTCTTACGAAAAACTGTTTTTT CASSYLIRGQSYEKLFF
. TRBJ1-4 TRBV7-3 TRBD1 TGTGCCAGCAGCCCACAGGGGACTGCAACTAATGAAAAACTGTTTTTT CASSPQGTATNEKLFF
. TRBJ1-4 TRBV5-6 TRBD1 TGTGCCAGCAGCTTCTATGGGACAGGGTATGAAAAACTGTTTTTT CASSFYGTGYEKLFF
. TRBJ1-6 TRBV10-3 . TGTGCCATCAGTGAACAGGGTAAAGATTCACCCCTCCACTTT CAISEQGKDSPLHF
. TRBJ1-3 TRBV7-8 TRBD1 TGTGCCAGCAGCTTAGCGTTCCACAGGGGCAATGGAAACACCATATATTTT CASSLAFHRGNGNTIYF
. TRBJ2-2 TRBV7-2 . TGTGCCAGCAGCTTAACAGGGTTTAACGGGGAGCTGTTTTTT CASSLTGFNGELFF
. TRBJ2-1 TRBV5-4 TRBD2 TGTGCCAGCAGGGACGGGACTAGCGGACCCAATGAGCAGTTCTTC CASRDGTSGPNEQFF
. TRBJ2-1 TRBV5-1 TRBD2 TGCGCCAGCTCCTTCCAAGCCAGAGGACTAGGAGGCAATGAGCAGTTCTTC CASSFQARGLGGNEQFF
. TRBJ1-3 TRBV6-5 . TGTGCCAGCACCCCACAAACTGGAAACACCATATATTTT CASTPQTGNTIYF
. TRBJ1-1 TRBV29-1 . TGCAGCGTTGAAGATCGAGGGGCGGGGAAGTCCGAAGCTTTCTTT CSVEDRGAGKSEAFF
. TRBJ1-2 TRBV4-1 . TGCGCCAGCAGCCAAGGACAGGTTGGCCCGATAAGCTATGGCTACACCTTC CASSQGQVGPISYGYTF
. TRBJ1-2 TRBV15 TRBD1 TGTGCCACCAGCATGGAAGCAGGGGGCCCCTATGGCTACACCTTC CATSMEAGGPYGYTF
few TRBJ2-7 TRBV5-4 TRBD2 TGTGCCAGCAGCTTCGCTAGCGGGGGTTCCTACGAGCAGTACTTC CASSFASGGSYEQYF
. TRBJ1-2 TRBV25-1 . TGTGCCAGCAGTGAATATACAGGGTATGGCTACACCTTC CASSEYTGYGYTF
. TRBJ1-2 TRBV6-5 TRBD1 TGTGCCAGCAGGGCCGGGACAGGGGGCCTTGGCTACACCTTC CASRAGTGGLGYTF
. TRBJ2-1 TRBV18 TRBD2 TGTGCCAGCTCACCTTCTTGGACTAGCGGGATCAATGAGCAGTTCTTC CASSPSWTSGINEQFF
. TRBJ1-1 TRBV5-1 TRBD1 TGCGCCAGCAGCTTGGGGGGACAGCTAAGTGAAGCTTTCTTT CASSLGGQLSEAFF
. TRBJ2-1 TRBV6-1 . TGTGCCAGCAGTCCGACTAGTCTGGATGAGCAGTTCTTC CASSPTSLDEQFF
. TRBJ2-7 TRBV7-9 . TGTGCCAGCAGCAAATCCCAGGCCTACGAGCAGTACTTC CASSKSQAYEQYF
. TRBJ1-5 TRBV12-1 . TGTGCCAGCCCCCCTATAAACAGGGAAGGAACGGATAGCAATCAGCCCCAGCATTTT CASPPINREGTDSNQPQHF
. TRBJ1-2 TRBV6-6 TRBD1 TGTGCCAGCAGTTACTCGATTCAGGGGGCTAACTATGGCTACACCTTC CASSYSIQGANYGYTF
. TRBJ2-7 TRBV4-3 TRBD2 TGCGCCAGCAGCCAAGAATGGGAACTAGCGTCCTACGAGCAGTACTTC CASSQEWELASYEQYF
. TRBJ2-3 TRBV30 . TGTGCCTGGAGTCGGGCAGATACGCAGTATTTT CAWSRADTQYF
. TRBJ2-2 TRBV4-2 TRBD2 TGTGCCAGCAGCCAAGAGGCTAGCGGGGCGAACACCGGGGAGCTGTTTTTT CASSQEASGANTGELFF
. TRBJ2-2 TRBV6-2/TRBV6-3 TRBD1 TGTGCCAGCAGTTATCCGGGACAGGGGGTTTCGGACACCGGGGAGCTGTTTTTT CASSYPGQGVSDTGELFF
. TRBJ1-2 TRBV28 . TGTGCCAGCAGTTTATTTGGGATGGGGAGACGCTACACCTTC CASSLFGMGRRYTF
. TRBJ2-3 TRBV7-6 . TGTGCCAGCAGCTCCATCGGAGGTCTAGCCCCAGATACGCAGTATTTT CASSSIGGLAPDTQYF
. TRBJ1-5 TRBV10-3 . TGTGCCATCAGTGAAGCCGGTCAGCCCCAGCATTTT CAISEAGQPQHF
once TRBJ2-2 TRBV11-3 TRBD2 TGTGCCAGCAGCCCGGGACTAGCGGGGGCCGGGGAGCTGTTTTTT CASSPGLAGAGELFF
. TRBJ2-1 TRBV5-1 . TGCGCCAGCAGCTTGGGGGAGAGTAGCTCCTACAATGAGCAGTTCTTC CASSLGESSSYNEQFF
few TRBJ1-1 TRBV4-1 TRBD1 TGCGCCAGCAGCCACCCCAAGGGACAGGGGATGGGGACTGAAGCTTTCTTT CASSHPKGQGMGTEAFF
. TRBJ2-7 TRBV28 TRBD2 TGTGCCAGCAGTTTATCAACTAGCGGGAGTTCCTACGAGCAGTACTTC CASSLSTSGSSYEQYF
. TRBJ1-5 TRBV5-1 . TGCGCCAGCAGCTGGGGAGGGACGGCCGATCAGCCCCAGCATTTT CASSWGGTADQPQHF
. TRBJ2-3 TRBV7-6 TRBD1 TGTGCCAGCAGCCCAGCCCGCAGGGGGCCCACAGATACGCAGTATTTT CASSPARRGPTDTQYF
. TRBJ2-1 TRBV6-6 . TGTGCCAGCAGTTCGATAGAAAGGGGTTACAATGAGCAGTTCTTC CASSSIERGYNEQFF
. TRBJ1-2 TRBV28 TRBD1 TGTGCCAGCAGTCAGACAGGGGGTCTCTTCTATGGCTACACCTTC CASSQTGGLFYGYTF
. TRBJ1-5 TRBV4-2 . TGTGCCAGCAGCCAAGTGGGAGCTGCTGGTCAGCCCCAGCATTTT CASSQVGAAGQPQHF
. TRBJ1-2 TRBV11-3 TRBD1 TGTGCCAGCAGCAAAGGAGACAGGGTGATAGCTAACTATGGCTACACCTTC CASSKGDRVIANYGYTF
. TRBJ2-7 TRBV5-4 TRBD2 TGTGCCAGCAGCTCGGCTCTGACTAGCGGCTTTCTCTTC CASSSALTSGFLF
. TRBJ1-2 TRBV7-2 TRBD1 TGTGCCAGCAGCCGGGACAGACAGACCTATGGCTACACCTTC CASSRDRQTYGYTF